This T cell receptor beta chain came from a study of T-cell memory formation after mild COVID-19. General study points: Contracting CD4+ clones sat mainly in CM and EM; CD8+ in EMRA. Pre-infection memory showed some responding clones, and this suggested that cross-reactive memory joined.

This clonotype was seen many times. Its antigen is unknown. TCR alpha and TCR beta cDNA libraries carrying sample barcodes and UMIs were produced by 5'RACE using constant-segment primers. TCRdb passed the 5' RACE reads through MiXCR, listing each CDR3 protein once. The data hold about 390,000 distinct CDR3 sequences, with roughly 15% observed a single time. The CDR3 covers 12 residues. Germline V gives CDR1 SGHAT, CDR2 FQNNGV. Trimming stripped 5 bases from V and 6 bases from J, with 11 bases between. Sequencing used PBMCs or a T cell subset sorted from them (not recorded which). The clonotype was recovered from a man aged 18 to 29 who had mild COVID-19 (a few samples of this study predate the infection). Cell type and time point are not known. V and J are TRBV11-2 and TRBJ2-7; D perhaps matches TRBD1 (6 bases). The CDR3, as DNA: TGTGCCAGCAGCCCGGACAGTCTCGAGCAGTACGTC. Protein sequence: CASSPDSLEQYV.